This entry is about one TCR beta chain. Its antigen target is currently unknown. Base qualities are not at hand, and no much larger clone is one base apart. This entry comes from a study of beta chain features in type 1 diabetes (dated by TCRdb to between 2017 and 2018). Regarding the complete study: No differences in mean age, gender distribution, total cell number or subset yield were found between patients and healthy donors. Whereas all 30 or so donors provided naive and central memory subsets, regulatory and stem cell-like memory subsets were isolated from just 8 patients and about 8 healthy donors. The study compared TCRB repertoires of sorted circulating CD4+ T cell subsets between recently diagnosed type 1 diabetes patients and matched healthy donors. A total of 90 million to 120 million sorted cells were examined across all samples, and a strong correlation was observed between cell number per subset and RNA yield. What the authors observed across the whole study: Because cDNA rather than genomic DNA was sequenced, highly expressing activated cells could have been over-represented, although no difference in activation and CD3 levels was found between groups. HLA sub-analyses involved small numbers of individuals, so any influence of HLA type on TCRB rearrangement remained unresolved. Naive, central memory and regulatory TCRB repertoires appeared to be more similar among patients than among healthy donors. Fewer insertions and more nucleotide deletions at VDJ recombination sites were observed in patients with type 1 diabetes, implying thymic rearrangement abnormalities. In all four CD4+ subsets, TCRB CDR3 length was moderately but significantly shorter in type 1 diabetes patients. PCR might favor shorter templates, but patient and control samples were amplified and corrected together, so any skew would affect both groups equally.

Each donor gave one peripheral blood draw, approximately 110 mL on average, collected into heparinised tubes. A BD FACSAria II was used to sort naive, central memory, regulatory and stem cell-like memory CD4+ T cells with a panel that included CD45RO, CCR7, CD25, CD127, CD95 and CD27. Purity was above 98% for every sorted population. PBMCs were separated immediately by Lymphoprep density gradient centrifugation and were stained directly, without being cultured. So that batch effects would be minimized, each experiment stained and sorted samples in pairs, pairing one healthy donor with one patient. The entire isolated RNA was reverse transcribed using the High Capacity cDNA Reverse Transcription Kit, and thus expressed TCRB transcripts were sequenced. Naive, central memory and regulatory T cell samples underwent deep immunoSEQ sequencing, averaging approximately 3.3 million total reads per sample. Sorted cells were lysed in RLT buffer and RNA was extracted with DNase-treated RNeasy Micro or Mini kits, depending on cell number. Each cell subset was processed separately to prevent cross-contamination, with patient and healthy donor samples processed together. The immunoSEQ multiplex PCR was used to amplify TCRB sequences from cDNA, generating 87-bp fragments that spanned the CDR3 region. The amplicons were sequenced using the Illumina HiSeq platform. Concerning the study's data processing: PCR bias was computationally corrected using synthetic template baselines, reads within Hamming distance 2 were collapsed, and singletons that could not be merged were discarded. Reads were aligned against IMGT so that V, D and J genes, CDR3 length and insertions or deletions at six rearrangement sites could be assigned. Within each subset, clonotype counts were normalized to sorted cell number, after which true diversity and Gini coefficients were computed with the tcR R package. The overlap coefficient, calculated on TCRB nucleotide sequences, was used to measure repertoire sharing. What TCRdb holds here is the immuneACCESS table cut down to in-frame rearrangements. Part of the clones is not present; checked against another copy, under half of the missing clones reflect an unresolved V gene, and the others are unexplained. D and trimming come from the DNA, and the V and J calls and clone size come from that table. This sample has fewer than 350,000 clones in its table, and 8% of those were observed once. 1% of the sample is in the top ten clones.

The CDR3 covers 13 residues, taking in both the cysteine and the phenylalanine. The only DNA kept is the CDR3, 39 bases in frame from the first base. CDR1 and CDR2 were assigned from the germline V gene (reference sequence) as LNHDA and SQIVND. After removal of 6 bases from V and 8 bases from J, the junction retains 7 bases not matched to a gene. Sequencing was carried out using central memory CD4+ T cells from blood. This receptor was taken from a woman aged 18 to 35 in good health. The V gene is TRBV19 and the J gene is TRBJ1-2; TRBD1 agrees with 9 junctional bases. The DNA sequence follows: TGTGCCAGTAGCCGGGACAGGGTAGAGGGCTACACCTTC. The translation is CASSRDRVEGYTF.